These 16 T cell receptor beta chains were all obtained from the same sample, sequenced in a study of response to subunit inactivated influenza vaccine. TCRdb re-derived calls from the RT-PCR reads in MiXCR, one entry per CDR3 protein. This table has 750,000 to 850,000 distinct CDR3 sequences, approximately 18% appearing once. Sequences were derived from PBMCs from blood, sampled more than 4 days after vaccination. Receptor source: a man aged 45-60 years who received an inactivated influenza vaccine.

This clonotype appeared a few times. The chain combines TRBV6-1 with TRBJ1-1, with 9 bases identical to TRBD1. The V segment lost 8 bases and the J segment 3 bases; nucleotides outside the gene matches: 7. CDR1 is MNHNS, CDR2 SASEGT, per germline. This CDR3 comprises 14 residues. CDR3 nucleotides: TGTGCCAGCGTACAGGGGGCGAAGGACACTGAAGCTTTCTTT. It translates to CASVQGAKDTEAFF.

This clonotype was seen a few times. The chain couples TRBV7-9 to TRBJ2-1; D remains unclear. Between the trimmed V and J ends, which lost 8 bases and 6 bases, there was a span of 8 bases. Germline values: CDR1 SEHNR, CDR2 FQNEAQ (reference sequence). The CDR3 has 11 amino acids. The CDR3 DNA sequence: TGTGCCAGCGAGAAGGGCAATGAGCAGTTCTTC. Translated: CASEKGNEQFF.

The chain employs TRBV7-9 and TRBJ2-7, with a possible D match to TRBD1 (6 bases). The germline gives CDR1 SEHNR, CDR2 FQNEAQ (reference sequence). Deletions cut 5 bases from V and 9 bases from J, with 11 bases between. This CDR3 region has 11 residues. CDR3 DNA sequence: TGTGCCAGCAGCCAACAGGGAGCGCAGTACTTC. Translated: CASSQQGAQYF.

V gene TRBV12-3 or TRBV12-4 combines with J gene TRBJ2-3; 11 bases line up with TRBD2. V shed 3 bases and J 2 bases; nucleotides not matched to a gene: 4. The CDR3 has 16 residues. Here the CDR3 DNA reads TGTGCCAGCAGTTTTACGGGACTAGCGGTCACAGATACGCAGTATTTT. Protein: CASSFTGLAVTDTQYF.

CDR3 amino acids: CASSLGPGQGNTGELFF. The CDR3 DNA reads TGTGCCAGCAGCTTAGGACCGGGACAGGGGAACACCGGGGAGCTGTTTTTT. The chain recombines TRBV7-9 with TRBJ2-2, with 9 bases aligning to TRBD1. CDR1 SEHNR and CDR2 FQNEAQ come from the germline V gene (reference sequence). V shed 1 base, J shed 1 base, and the junction held 4 bases outside the gene matches. This CDR3 comprises 17 residues.

This clonotype was seen only a few times. The chain is built from TRBV7-2 and TRBJ2-7; D gene ambiguous. Trimming shortened V by 3 bases and J by 3 bases, and 12 bases separated the two germline ends. This CDR3 contains 14 residues. Germline V gene lookup returns CDR1 SGHTA and CDR2 FQGNSA. DNA for the CDR3: TGTGCCAGCAGCTTTGTGGGGTCCTACTACGAGCAGTACTTC. This translates into CASSFVGSYYEQYF.

This chain connects TRBV7-9 to TRBJ2-5, with D perhaps TRBD2 (7 bases). Germline-derived CDR1 and CDR2 are SEHNR and FQNEAQ (reference sequence). V was shortened by 0 bases and J by 3 bases, with 14 bases between the two germline ends. The CDR3 runs to 16 residues. The CDR3 loop is CASSLAPGGREETQYF. The CDR3 nucleotides are TGTGCCAGCAGCTTAGCCCCGGGGGGCAGGGAAGAGACCCAGTACTTC.

This clonotype was seen only a few times. V usage is TRBV12-3 or TRBV12-4 and J usage is TRBJ1-4; possibly TRBD1 for D (6 bases). The CDR3 totals 14 residues. V dropped 3 bases and J dropped 5 bases, with 10 bases sitting between them. CDR3 sequence: CASSFYRANEKLFF. CDR3 DNA sequence: TGTGCCAGCAGTTTTTACAGGGCCAATGAAAAACTGTTTTTT.

V is TRBV14 and J is TRBJ2-4; D is uncertain. Germline loops: CDR1 SGHDN, CDR2 FVKESK. V lost 0 bases, J lost 6 bases, and 9 bases lay in between. The CDR3 totals 14 residues. The CDR3 here is CASSQDIVVNIQYF. The CDR3 nucleotides are TGTGCCAGCAGCCAAGATATCGTCGTAAACATTCAGTACTTC.

This clonotype was detected only a few times. The CDR3 DNA follows: TGTGCCAGCAGCTTAGAGGGCCCAGGTGAGCAGTTCTTC. Protein sequence: CASSLEGPGEQFF. V is TRBV7-2 and J is TRBJ2-1; D not certain. Trimming pared 1 base from V and 9 bases from J, leaving 10 bases between. The CDR3 extends over 13 amino acids. Germline-derived CDR1 and CDR2 are SGHTA and FQGNSA.

This clonotype was seen repeatedly, ten times or more. The V gene is TRBV12-3 or TRBV12-4, the J gene TRBJ2-5, with a tentative D call TRBD1 (8 bases). This CDR3 region has 13 residues. The V end was cut by 5 bases, the J end by 4 bases, with 11 bases between. As DNA, the CDR3 is TGTGCCAGCAGTACAGGGGGGGGAGAGACCCAGTACTTC. This encodes CASSTGGGETQYF.

The chain links TRBV7-2 to TRBJ2-1; 8 bases map to TRBD1. Looked up from germline, CDR1 is SGHTA and CDR2 is FQGNSA. The CDR3 has 15 amino acids. Trimming removed 5 bases from V and 5 bases from J; junction bases left unmatched: 8. CDR3 loop: CASSRTGRGNNEQFF. CDR3 coding DNA: TGTGCCAGCAGCCGGACAGGGAGAGGGAACAATGAGCAGTTCTTC.

This clonotype was observed many times. One junction end disagrees with the germline gene, perhaps due to a read error. This rearrangement joins TRBV20-1 to TRBJ2-7; D remains unclear. Germline values: CDR1 DFQATT, CDR2 SNEGSKA (reference sequence). The CDR3 has 12 amino acids. The CDR3 region is CSARDDSHEQYF. The CDR3 DNA sequence: TGCAGTGCTAGAGACGACTCCCACGAGCAGTACTTC.

This clonotype has more than one count but fewer than ten. CDR3 DNA: TGTGCCAGCAGCCCAGGACAGGGGGCATCCTACGAGCAGTACTTC. It specifies CASSPGQGASYEQYF. The chain joins TRBV25-1 to TRBJ2-7; TRBD1 agrees at 11 bases. Unmatched junction bases numbered 5, after V lost 6 bases and J lost 1 base. The germline gives CDR1 MGHDK, CDR2 SYGVNS. This CDR3 has 15 residues.

This clonotype was detected a few times. The CDR3 nucleotides are TGTGCCAGCAGCTTGACCAATACGCAGTATTTT. Its translation: CASSLTNTQYF. The chain employs TRBV5-6 and TRBJ2-3; D gene unclear. The CDR3 is made up of 11 amino acids. The V gene lost 1 base and the J gene lost 7 bases, with 4 bases spanning the gap. CDR1 is SGHDT, CDR2 YYEEEE, per germline.

The rearrangement joins TRBV27 to TRBJ2-2; TRBD1 matches 9 bases. Germline loops: CDR1 MNHEY, CDR2 SMNVEV (reference sequence). This CDR3 is built from 14 residues. V lost 7 bases and J lost 5; bases outside the gene matches: 5. CDR3 sequence (DNA): TGTGCCAGCAAACCGGGACAGGGAACCGGGGAGCTGTTTTTT. This sequence encodes CASKPGQGTGELFF.